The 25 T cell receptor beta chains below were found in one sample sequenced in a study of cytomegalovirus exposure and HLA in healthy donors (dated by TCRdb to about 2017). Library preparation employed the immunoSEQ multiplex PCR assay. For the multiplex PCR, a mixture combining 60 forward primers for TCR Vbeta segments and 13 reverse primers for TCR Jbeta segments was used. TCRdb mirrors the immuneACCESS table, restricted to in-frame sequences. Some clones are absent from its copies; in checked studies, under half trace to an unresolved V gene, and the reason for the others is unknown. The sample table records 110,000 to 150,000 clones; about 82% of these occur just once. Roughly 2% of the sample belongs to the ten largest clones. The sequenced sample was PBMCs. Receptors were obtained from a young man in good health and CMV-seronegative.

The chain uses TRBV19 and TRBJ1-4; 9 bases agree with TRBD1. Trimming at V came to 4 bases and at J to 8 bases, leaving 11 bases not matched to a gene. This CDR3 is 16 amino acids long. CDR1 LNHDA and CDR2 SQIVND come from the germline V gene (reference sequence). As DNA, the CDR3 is TGTGCCAGTAGTAACCGACCGGGACAGGGCGGGGAAAAACTGTTTTTT. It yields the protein CASSNRPGQGGEKLFF.

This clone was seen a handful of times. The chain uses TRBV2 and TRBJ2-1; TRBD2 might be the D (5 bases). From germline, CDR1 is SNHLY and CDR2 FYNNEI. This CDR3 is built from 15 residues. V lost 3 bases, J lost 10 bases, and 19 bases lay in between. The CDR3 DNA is TGTGCCAGCAGTGAGGAGTCTAGCTTACTTAGAGAGCAGTTCTTC. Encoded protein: CASSEESSLLREQFF.

CDR3 protein: CSVDRGACEQFF. CDR3 DNA sequence: TGCAGCGTTGACAGGGGGGCCTGTGAGCAGTTCTTC. This chain joins TRBV29-1 and TRBJ2-1; D possibly corresponds to TRBD1 (7 bases). This CDR3 has 12 amino acids. From germline, CDR1 is SQVTM and CDR2 ANQGSEA. With 3 bases removed from V and 9 bases from J, the gap between germline ends came to 12 bases.

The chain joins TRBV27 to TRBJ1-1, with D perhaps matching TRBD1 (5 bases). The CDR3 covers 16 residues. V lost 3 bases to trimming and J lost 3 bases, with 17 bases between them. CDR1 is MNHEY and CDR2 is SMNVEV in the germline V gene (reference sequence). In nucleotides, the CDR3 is TGTGCCAGCAGTTTGGGAGGGGTCGGTGAGCACACTGAAGCTTTCTTT. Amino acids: CASSLGGVGEHTEAFF.

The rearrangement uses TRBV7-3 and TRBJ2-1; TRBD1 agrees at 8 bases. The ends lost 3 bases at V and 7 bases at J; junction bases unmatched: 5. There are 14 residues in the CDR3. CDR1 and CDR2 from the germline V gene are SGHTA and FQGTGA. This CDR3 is CASSFGTGWNEQFF. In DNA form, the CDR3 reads TGTGCCAGCAGCTTCGGGACAGGCTGGAATGAGCAGTTCTTC.

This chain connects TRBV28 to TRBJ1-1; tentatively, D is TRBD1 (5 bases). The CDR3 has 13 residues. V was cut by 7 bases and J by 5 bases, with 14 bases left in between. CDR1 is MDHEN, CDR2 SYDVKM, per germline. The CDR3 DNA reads TGTGCCAGCACCCCAGGGTCGTGGACTGAAGCTTTCTTT. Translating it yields CASTPGSWTEAFF.

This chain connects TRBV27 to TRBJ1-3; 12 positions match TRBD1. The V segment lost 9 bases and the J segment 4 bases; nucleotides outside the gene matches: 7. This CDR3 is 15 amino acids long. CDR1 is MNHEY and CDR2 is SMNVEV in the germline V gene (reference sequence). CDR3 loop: CARRPGQGAGNTIYF. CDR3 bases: TGTGCCAGGAGACCGGGACAGGGGGCCGGAAACACCATATATTTT.

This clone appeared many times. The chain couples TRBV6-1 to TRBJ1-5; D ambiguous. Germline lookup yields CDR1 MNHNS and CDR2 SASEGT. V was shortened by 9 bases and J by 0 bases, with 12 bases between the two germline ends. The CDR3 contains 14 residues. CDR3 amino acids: CASRAGGSNQPQHF. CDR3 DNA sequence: TGTGCCAGTAGAGCTGGAGGTAGCAATCAGCCCCAGCATTTT.

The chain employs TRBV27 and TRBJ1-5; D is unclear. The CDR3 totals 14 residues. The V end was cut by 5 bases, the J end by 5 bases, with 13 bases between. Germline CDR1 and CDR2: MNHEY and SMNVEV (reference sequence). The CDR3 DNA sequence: TGTGCCAGCAGTCCCCTCTCGGAGGATCAGCCCCAGCATTTT. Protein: CASSPLSEDQPQHF.

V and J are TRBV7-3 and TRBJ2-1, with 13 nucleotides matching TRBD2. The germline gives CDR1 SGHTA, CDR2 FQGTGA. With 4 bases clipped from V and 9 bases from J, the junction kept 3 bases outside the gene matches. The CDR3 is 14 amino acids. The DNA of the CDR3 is TGTGCCAGCAGCTCCGGACTAGCGGGAGCTGAGCAGTTCTTC. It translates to CASSSGLAGAEQFF.

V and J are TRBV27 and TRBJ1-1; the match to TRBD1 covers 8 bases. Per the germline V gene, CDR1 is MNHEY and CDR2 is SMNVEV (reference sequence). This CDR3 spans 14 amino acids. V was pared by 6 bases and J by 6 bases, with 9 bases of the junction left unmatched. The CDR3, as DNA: TGTGCCAGCAGGTCCCAGGGGGCTCAGGCTGAAGCTTTCTTT. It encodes CASRSQGAQAEAFF.

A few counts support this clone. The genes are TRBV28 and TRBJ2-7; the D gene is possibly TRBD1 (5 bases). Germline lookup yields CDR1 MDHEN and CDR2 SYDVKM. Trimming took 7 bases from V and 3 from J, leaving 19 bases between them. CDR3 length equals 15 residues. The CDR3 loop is CASTSSGPGIYEQYF. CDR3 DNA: TGTGCCAGCACCTCCTCCGGGCCAGGGATCTACGAGCAGTACTTC.

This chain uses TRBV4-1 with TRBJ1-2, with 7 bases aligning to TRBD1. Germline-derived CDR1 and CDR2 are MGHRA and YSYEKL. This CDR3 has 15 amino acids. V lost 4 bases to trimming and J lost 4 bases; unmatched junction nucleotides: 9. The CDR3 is CASSRTGQQIYGYTF. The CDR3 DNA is TGCGCCAGCAGCCGAACGGGACAGCAGATCTATGGCTACACCTTC.

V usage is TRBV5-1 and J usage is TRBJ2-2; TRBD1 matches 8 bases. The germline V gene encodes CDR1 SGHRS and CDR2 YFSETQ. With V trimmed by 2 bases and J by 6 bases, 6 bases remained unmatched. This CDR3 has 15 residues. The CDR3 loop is CASSFQGALAGELFF. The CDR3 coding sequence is TGCGCCAGCAGCTTCCAGGGGGCGCTTGCCGGGGAGCTGTTTTTT.

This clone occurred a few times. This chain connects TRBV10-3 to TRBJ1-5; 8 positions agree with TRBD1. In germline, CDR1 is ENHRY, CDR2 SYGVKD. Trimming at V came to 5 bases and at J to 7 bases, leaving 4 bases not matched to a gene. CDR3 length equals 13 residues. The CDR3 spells CAISQGARQPQHF. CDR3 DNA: TGTGCCATCAGTCAGGGGGCAAGGCAGCCCCAGCATTTT.

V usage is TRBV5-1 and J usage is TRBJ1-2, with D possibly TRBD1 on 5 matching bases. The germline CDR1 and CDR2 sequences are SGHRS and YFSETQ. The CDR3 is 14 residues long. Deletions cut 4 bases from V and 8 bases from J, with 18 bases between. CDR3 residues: CASSDGRVFGGYTF. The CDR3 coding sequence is TGCGCCAGCAGCGATGGCAGGGTATTCGGAGGCTACACCTTC. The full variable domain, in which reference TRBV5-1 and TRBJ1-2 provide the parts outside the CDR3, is KAGVTQTPRYLIKTRGQQVTLSCSPISGHRSVSWYQQTPGQGLQFLFEYFSETQRNKGNFPGRFSGRQFSNSRSEMNVSTLELGDSALYLCASSDGRVFGGYTFGSGTRLTVV.

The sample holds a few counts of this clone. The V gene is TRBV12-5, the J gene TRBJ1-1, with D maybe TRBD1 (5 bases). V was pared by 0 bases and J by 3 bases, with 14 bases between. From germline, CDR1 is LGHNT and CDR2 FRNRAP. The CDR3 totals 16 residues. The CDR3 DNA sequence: TGTGCTAGTGGTTTGGTACGGGAGGGACTTGACACTGAAGCTTTCTTT. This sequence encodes CASGLVREGLDTEAFF.

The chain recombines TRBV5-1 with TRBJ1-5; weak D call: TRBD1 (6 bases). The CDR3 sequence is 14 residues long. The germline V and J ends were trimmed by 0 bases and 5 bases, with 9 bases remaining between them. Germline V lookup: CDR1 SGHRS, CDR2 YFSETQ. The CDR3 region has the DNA TGCGCCAGCAGCTTGGAGGCAGGGGATCAGCCCCAGCATTTT. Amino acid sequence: CASSLEAGDQPQHF.

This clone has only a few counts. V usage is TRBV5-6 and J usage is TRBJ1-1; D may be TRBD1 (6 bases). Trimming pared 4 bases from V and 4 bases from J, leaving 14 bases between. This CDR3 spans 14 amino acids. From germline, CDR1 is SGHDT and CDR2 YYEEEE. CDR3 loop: CASSTAGGGTEAFF. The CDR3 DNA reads TGTGCCAGCAGCACGGCTGGGGGCGGCACTGAAGCTTTCTTT.

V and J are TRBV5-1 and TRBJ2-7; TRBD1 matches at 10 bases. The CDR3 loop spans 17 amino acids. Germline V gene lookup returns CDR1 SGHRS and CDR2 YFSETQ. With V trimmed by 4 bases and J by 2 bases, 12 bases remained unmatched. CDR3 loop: CASSPYGGQGLTYEQYF. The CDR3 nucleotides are TGCGCCAGCAGCCCATACGGGGGACAGGGGTTGACCTACGAGCAGTACTTC.

CDR3: CASRQGIDNEQFF. In DNA form, the CDR3 reads TGTGCCAGCAGACAGGGCATCGACAATGAGCAGTTCTTC. The chain recombines TRBV7-2 with TRBJ2-1, with D possibly TRBD1 on 6 matching bases. This CDR3 is 13 amino acids long. V lost 6 bases to trimming and J lost 5 bases, with 11 bases between them. Germline CDR1 reads SGHTA; CDR2 reads FQGNSA.

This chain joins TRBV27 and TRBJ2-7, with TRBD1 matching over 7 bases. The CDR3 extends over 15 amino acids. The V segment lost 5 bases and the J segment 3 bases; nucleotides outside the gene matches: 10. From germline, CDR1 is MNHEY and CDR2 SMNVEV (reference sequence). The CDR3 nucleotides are TGTGCCAGCAGTGGGACCGGGACAGCGAGCTACGAGCAGTACTTC. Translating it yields CASSGTGTASYEQYF.

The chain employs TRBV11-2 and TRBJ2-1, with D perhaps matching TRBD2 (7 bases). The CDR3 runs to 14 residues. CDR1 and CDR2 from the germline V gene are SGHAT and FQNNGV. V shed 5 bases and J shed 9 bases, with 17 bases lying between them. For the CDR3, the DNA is TGTGCCAGCAGCCTCTTCCCGGGGGGCGGTGAGCAGTTCTTC. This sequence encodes CASSLFPGGGEQFF.

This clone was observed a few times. In DNA, the CDR3 is TGTGCTAGTGGTTTGGTAATAAAGGAAGGGGGCCTGAGGGCTAACTATGGCTACACCTTC. It specifies CASGLVIKEGGLRANYGYTF. The gene calls are TRBV12-5 and TRBJ1-2; 7 bases match TRBD1. Germline CDR1 is LGHNT and CDR2 is FRNRAP. Trimming removed 0 bases from V and 0 bases from J; junction bases left unmatched: 16. This CDR3 comprises 20 residues.

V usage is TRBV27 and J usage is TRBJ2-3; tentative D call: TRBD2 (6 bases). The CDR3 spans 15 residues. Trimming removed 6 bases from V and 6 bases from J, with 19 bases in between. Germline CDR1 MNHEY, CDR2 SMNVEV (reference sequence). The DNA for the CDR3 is TGTGCCAGCAGGCCCCATAGACTAGTCTCGGATACGCAGTATTTT. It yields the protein CASRPHRLVSDTQYF.